This passage covers 10 T cell receptor beta chains from one sample sequenced in a study of T-cell memory formation after mild COVID-19. TCRdb reprocessed the 5' RACE reads with MiXCR, giving one entry per CDR3 protein. The table has about 430,000 distinct CDR3 sequences, roughly a quarter seen once. Sequencing was done on a sample of PBMCs or a T cell subset sorted from them (not recorded which). These receptors came from an adult woman who had mild COVID-19 (a few samples of this study predate the infection). Cell type and time point are not known.

The V and J genes are TRBV12-3 or TRBV12-4 and TRBJ2-1; TRBD2 aligns across 7 bases. Trimming at V came to 6 bases and at J to 8 bases, leaving 10 bases not matched to a gene. The CDR3 has 14 amino acids. The CDR3 DNA reads as TGTGCCAGCAGCTTGGGACTAAGAGACCATGAGCAGTTCTTC. This translates into CASSLGLRDHEQFF.

This clonotype was found many times. This chain joins TRBV12-3 or TRBV12-4 and TRBJ1-1; TRBD1 agrees at 8 bases. J lost 6 bases, V lost 7 bases, and 10 bases had no gene match. CDR3 length: 14 amino acids. The DNA for the CDR3 is TGTGCCAGCAACCCGAACAGGGGGGGCCCTGAAGCTTTCTTT. Amino acid sequence: CASNPNRGGPEAFF.

This clonotype has at least ten counts. The V and J genes are TRBV6-2 or TRBV6-3 and TRBJ2-5; D is perhaps TRBD2 (5 bases). Trimming stripped 6 bases from V and 3 bases from J, with 11 bases between. The germline CDR1 and CDR2 sequences are MNHEY and SVGEGT. The CDR3 runs 13 residues. The CDR3 DNA is TGTGCCAGCAGCCCGGGGATAAAAGAGACCCAGTACTTC. Encoded protein: CASSPGIKETQYF.

J is TRBJ1-2 and V is TRBV7-2, with 7 nucleotides matching TRBD1. This CDR3 comprises 13 residues. CDR1 is SGHTA and CDR2 is FQGNSA in the germline V gene. Losses at the gene ends were 6 bases for V and 4 bases for J; bases not matched to a gene: 5. CDR3 DNA: TGTGCCAGCAGTATAGACAGGGCCTATGGCTACACCTTC. Translating gives CASSIDRAYGYTF.

The chain employs TRBV21-1 and TRBJ2-3. TRBV21-1 is reported as a pseudogene. This CDR3 has 18 residues. CDR3 DNA: TGTGCCAGCAGCAAAGATGGGGTTGCTAAGGTAGCCCGAGATACGCAGTATTTT. It codes for CASSKDGVAKVARDTQYF.

This clonotype was counted between two and nine times. This chain joins TRBV9 and TRBJ2-7, with TRBD1 identical over 10 bases. The CDR3 spans 17 residues. Germline V gene lookup returns CDR1 SGDLS and CDR2 YYNGEE. The trim removed 0 bases at V and 2 bases at J, leaving 8 bases unmatched. DNA for the CDR3: TGTGCCAGCAGCGTAGGTGGCCCGGGACAGGGGACCTACGAGCAGTACTTC. Translation gives CASSVGGPGQGTYEQYF. The whole variable domain, remainder taken from reference TRBV9 and TRBJ2-7, is DSGVTQTPKHLITATGQRVTLRCSPRSGDLSVYWYQQSLDQGLQFLIQYYNGEERAKGNILERFSAQQFPDLHSELNLSSLELGDSALYFCASSVGGPGQGTYEQYFGPGTRLTVT.

The chain is built from TRBV7-9 and TRBJ2-6; TRBD1 agrees at 8 bases. Germline V CDR1 and CDR2: SEHNR, FQNEAQ (reference sequence). The CDR3 is 16 amino acids. After removal of 5 bases from V and 0 bases from J, the junction contained 3 bases not matched to a gene. For the CDR3, the DNA is TGTGCCAGCAGCCCTGGGACAGGCTCTGGGGCCAACGTCCTGACTTTC. Amino acids: CASSPGTGSGANVLTF.

This clonotype was seen only a few times. The chain employs TRBV29-1 and TRBJ2-2, with 9 positions matching TRBD1. Germline V CDR1 and CDR2: SQVTM, ANQGSEA. This CDR3 contains 16 residues. V shed 1 base, J shed 6 bases, and the junction held 9 bases outside the gene matches. CDR3 residues: CSVEGLTGGRSGELFF. CDR3 in DNA: TGCAGCGTTGAAGGCCTAACAGGGGGCAGGTCCGGGGAGCTGTTTTTT.

Only a few counts were recorded for this clonotype. This chain uses TRBV20-1 with TRBJ1-2, with D perhaps matching TRBD1 (6 bases). V was cut by 3 bases and J by 3 bases, with 11 bases left in between. The germline V gene encodes CDR1 DFQATT and CDR2 SNEGSKA (reference sequence). The CDR3 is 13 residues long. CDR3 loop: CSARHRAYYGYTF. The CDR3 DNA reads TGCAGTGCTAGGCACAGGGCCTACTATGGCTACACCTTC.

The V call is TRBV12-5, the J call TRBJ1-5, with a tentative D call TRBD1 (5 bases). V was clipped by 5 bases and J by 4 bases, with 9 bases between them. This CDR3 is built from 13 residues. Germline V CDR1 and CDR2: LGHNT, FRNRAP. The CDR3 region is CASGTGPNQPQHF. The CDR3, as DNA: TGTGCTAGTGGTACGGGACCAAATCAGCCCCAGCATTTT. The entire variable domain, with the rest obtained from reference TRBV12-5 and TRBJ1-5, is as follows: DARVTQTPRHKVTEMGQEVTMRCQPILGHNTVFWYRQTMMQGLELLAYFRNRAPLDDSGMPKDRFSAEMPDATLATLKIQPSEPRDSAVYFCASGTGPNQPQHFGDGTRLSIL.